The subject of this entry is one T cell receptor beta chain. This clone's antigen is unknown. No much larger clone is present one base from it, and per-base qualities are unavailable. Healthy HIV-negative adults with no recently reported acute infections or vaccinations were included as donors. Every donor was a Caucasian adult residing in Nashville, Tennessee, USA. CD4+ T cells were enriched through magnetic negative selection, after which naive cells were positively selected on CD45RA and the remaining negative fraction served as the memory subset. After blood collection by leukapheresis, PBMCs were isolated using Ficoll-Histopaque density gradient centrifugation and then cryopreserved in the vapor phase of liquid nitrogen. Purity and quantity of every magnetically sorted T cell population were checked by analytical flow cytometry. Each sorted fraction had its genomic DNA isolated and then quantified by UV absorbance on a Nanodrop 2000c.

This record comes from a study of shared clonotypes between healthy human individuals (dated by TCRdb to about 2020). Regarding the complete study: The cohort included three men and a couple of women between 18 and 49 years of age. For each donor, CD4 naive and CD4 memory were each given three plates, CD8 naive was given two plates, and CD8 memory was given one plate. The study deeply sequenced blood TCR repertoires of five healthy adults to estimate repertoire size and the extent of clonotype sharing between individuals. Libraries were prepared and TCR repertoires were sequenced by different laboratories using diverse techniques, in order to increase sequencing depth and limit assay-specific biases. Each donor's leukapheresis produced roughly between roughly 0.85 and 9.5 billion PBMCs. Findings and caveats that apply to the study as a whole: Approximately 5% of naive CD4, roughly 3.5% of naive CD8, approximately 2% of memory CD4, and over 0.35% of memory CD8 clonotypes were shared across a few donors. Pairwise subsampling led to the expectation that sequencing depth would affect the degree of clonotype sharing among donors. Higher generation probabilities were observed for clonotypes shared by all four sorted-subset donors than for non-shared clonotypes. Sampling was restricted to blood, and TCR repertoires in tissues likely differ from the TCR repertoires found in blood. Naive subsets generally had larger estimated clonotype richness than memory subsets did. The genetic and exposure-history diversity represented was limited by the small number of donors. Even with the large sequencing depth, rarefaction of the sorted-subset datasets indicated that sequencing was incomplete.

Using the deep immunoSEQ assay, multiplex PCR amplified TCR CDR3 regions from genomic DNA. Extracted genomic DNA from each cell subset was distributed evenly across all wells of several immunoSEQ 96-well plates, and each plate was treated as a replicate. Each replicate PCR for sorted subsets received roughly 200 ng genomic DNA, equal to roughly 30,000 T cell genomes. Purified libraries were measured with a Qubit 3.0 fluorometer, size-checked on a Bioanalyzer 2100, and measured again with the KAPA Library Quantification kit. Every immunoSEQ 96-well plate was sequenced on a separate single-read 150-cycle Illumina NextSeq 550 flow cell. On the authors' methods: The immunoSEQ output contained only junctional sequences without quality scores, so filtering could not match that applied to full-length reads. Sequences were annotated with PyIR, a Python wrapper for IgBLAST v1.9, using IMGT germline references to assign V/J genes and CDR3. Reads with weak V/J assignments (E-value above 1e-6), missing CDR3, stop codons, out-of-frame junctions, or ambiguous translated residues were removed. V3J clonotypes were defined as sequences sharing the same inferred V gene, J gene, and CDR3 amino acid sequence. To compute the percentage overlap between repertoires, the number of shared unique clonotypes was divided by the size of the smaller repertoire. Richness of each repertoire was evaluated using RTK rarefaction, the Chao1 estimator, and Recon v2.1 estimates of unobserved clonotypes. Generation probabilities for all TCRbeta clonotypes obtained by the gDNA method from a few donors were computed using OLGA. This is the immuneACCESS table as TCRdb keeps it, with only in-frame sequences that have V and J called. A part of the clones is gone; compared with another copy, unresolved V genes explain less than half, and the rest is unexplained. V, J and clone size are taken as reported in that table, and D and trimming were inferred from the DNA itself. Counted in this sample were about 1.5 million clones; 95% to 99% of them appeared once. The top ten hold about 0.42% of the sample.

V and J are trimmed by 4 bases and 2 bases, and the gene matches miss 5 bases of the junction. The CDR3 measures 15 amino acids from cysteine to phenylalanine. The only DNA kept is the CDR3, 45 bases in frame from the first base. CDR1 SGHTA and CDR2 FQGTGA were looked up in the germline V gene. The rearrangement combines TRBV7-3 with TRBJ2-1, with 7 central nucleotides matching TRBD1. Sequences were obtained from naive CD4+ T cells sorted from blood. The cell subset or site label here, explained by the study, means: CD45RA+ positively selected. This TCR was sampled from a man between 25 and 39 years old in good health. CDR3 region: CASSSSGTAYNEQFF. The nucleotide sequence is given as TGTGCCAGCAGCTCATCCGGGACAGCCTACAATGAGCAGTTCTTC. The CDR3 plus the reference TRBV7-3 and TRBJ2-1 genes for the other parts give the full variable domain: GAGVSQTPSNKVTEKGKYVELRCDPISGHTALYWYRQSLGQGPEFLIYFQGTGAADDSGLPNDRFFAVRPEGSVSTLKIQRTERGDSAVYLCASSSSGTAYNEQFFGPGTRLTVL.